The 10 T cell receptor beta chains presented below share a single source sample, sequenced in a study of blood T cell repertoires in COVID-19. Only in-frame clones appear in the TCRdb table, and some are missing; sequencing was by immunoSEQ multiplex PCR. The repertoire has 27,000 or so clones, roughly 90% of them found once; the top ten carry about a sixth. Sequenced input: peripheral blood. These receptors all stem from a human donor with active COVID-19. The donor label of this sample is uncertain.

The chain couples TRBV7-3 to TRBJ2-3, with TRBD2 matching 12 bases. J gave up 1 base and V 4 bases, and 3 bases lay outside the gene matches. The CDR3 has 16 amino acids. The V gene's germline CDR1 is SGHTA and CDR2 FQGTGA. The CDR3 region has the DNA TGTGCCAGCAGCTCACGACTAGCGGGAGGCACAGATACGCAGTATTTT. Translated: CASSSRLAGGTDTQYF.

The chain combines TRBV5-1 with TRBJ2-3; 10 nucleotides align to TRBD1. The CDR3 consists of 17 residues. CDR1 SGHRS and CDR2 YFSETQ come from the germline V gene. J lost 3 bases, V lost 3 bases, and 10 bases had no gene match. Here the CDR3 reads CASSSRDRGKSTDTQYF. DNA for the CDR3: TGCGCCAGCAGCTCCCGGGACAGGGGAAAAAGTACAGATACGCAGTATTTT.

The genes are TRBV5-1 and TRBJ2-3; 13 nucleotides line up with TRBD2. The V and J ends lost 4 bases and 2 bases, in that order; junction bases with no gene match: 4. The V gene's germline CDR1 is SGHRS and CDR2 YFSETQ. This CDR3 region has 16 residues. DNA of the CDR3: TGCGCCAGCAGCCCGGGGACTAGCGGGATCACAGATACGCAGTATTTT. Its protein is CASSPGTSGITDTQYF.

This chain links TRBV9 with TRBJ1-5; a possible D gene is TRBD1 (5 bases). The V end lost 2 bases, the J end lost 3 bases, and 12 bases lay between the germline ends. This CDR3 comprises 15 residues. Per the germline V gene, CDR1 is SGDLS and CDR2 is YYNGEE. CDR3 DNA: TGTGCCAGCAGCGTTTTTGCGGGGGACAATCAGCCCCAGCATTTT. Residues: CASSVFAGDNQPQHF.

The rearrangement links TRBV2 to TRBJ1-2; 10 nucleotides match TRBD1. V lost 7 bases to trimming and J lost 5 bases; unmatched junction nucleotides: 10. CDR1 is SNHLY, CDR2 FYNNEI, per germline. This CDR3 comprises 15 residues. The CDR3 sequence: CASMRDRGSWYGYTF. CDR3 nucleotide sequence: TGTGCCAGCATGAGGGACAGGGGAAGTTGGTATGGCTACACCTTC.

The rearrangement joins TRBV28 to TRBJ1-1, with TRBD1 matching over 8 bases. The CDR3 runs 13 residues. Per the germline V gene, CDR1 is MDHEN and CDR2 is SYDVKM. J was trimmed by 7 bases and V by 5 bases; bases with no gene match: 6. The CDR3 here is CASSGTGVIEAFF. The CDR3, as DNA: TGTGCCAGCAGTGGGACAGGCGTAATTGAAGCTTTCTTT. Supplemented by reference TRBV28 and TRBJ1-1, the full variable domain reads DVKVTQSSRYLVKRTGEKVFLECVQDMDHENMFWYRQDPGLGLRLIYFSYDVKMKEKGDIPEGYSVSREKKERFSLILESASTNQTSMYLCASSGTGVIEAFFGQGTRLTVV.

CDR3 in amino acids: CASSYDRVYGYTF. The CDR3 DNA reads as TGTGCCAGCAGTTACGACAGGGTCTATGGCTACACCTTC. The chain uses TRBV2 and TRBJ1-2; TRBD1 aligns across 7 bases. Trimming at V came to 5 bases and at J to 4 bases, leaving 4 bases not matched to a gene. Germline V gives CDR1 SNHLY, CDR2 FYNNEI. The CDR3 length is 13 residues.

The CDR3 loop reads CSVVSDRGEQYF. CDR3 DNA: TGCAGCGTTGTCTCGGACAGGGGAGAGCAGTACTTC. The V call is TRBV29-1, the J call TRBJ2-7, with 9 positions matching TRBD1. The ends lost 4 bases at V and 7 bases at J; junction bases unmatched: 5. The CDR3 runs 12 residues. Germline CDR1 SQVTM, CDR2 ANQGSEA.

The genes are TRBV11-2 and TRBJ2-7; D uncertain. The CDR3 length is 11 residues. Trimming pared 4 bases from V and 6 bases from J, leaving 7 bases between. The V gene's germline CDR1 is SGHAT and CDR2 FQNNGV. CDR3 sequence (DNA): TGTGCCAGCAGCTCCCTCGGCGAGCAGTACTTC. Translating it yields CASSSLGEQYF. Looking up the rest from reference TRBV11-2 and TRBJ2-7 gives the full variable domain: EAGVAQSPRYKIIEKRQSVAFWCNPISGHATLYWYQQILGQGPKLLIQFQNNGVVDDSQLPKDRFSAERLKGVDSTLKIQPAKLEDSAVYLCASSSLGEQYFGPGTRLTVT.

The chain combines TRBV5-8 with TRBJ1-6; TRBD1 matches at 7 bases. This CDR3 has 17 residues. Germline CDR1 reads SGHTS; CDR2 reads YDEGEE. Unmatched junction bases numbered 6, after V lost 1 base and J lost 2 bases. The CDR3, as DNA: TGTGCCAGCAGCTTGATTACAGGGGTGACCTATAATTCACCCCTCCACTTT. Translation: CASSLITGVTYNSPLHF.